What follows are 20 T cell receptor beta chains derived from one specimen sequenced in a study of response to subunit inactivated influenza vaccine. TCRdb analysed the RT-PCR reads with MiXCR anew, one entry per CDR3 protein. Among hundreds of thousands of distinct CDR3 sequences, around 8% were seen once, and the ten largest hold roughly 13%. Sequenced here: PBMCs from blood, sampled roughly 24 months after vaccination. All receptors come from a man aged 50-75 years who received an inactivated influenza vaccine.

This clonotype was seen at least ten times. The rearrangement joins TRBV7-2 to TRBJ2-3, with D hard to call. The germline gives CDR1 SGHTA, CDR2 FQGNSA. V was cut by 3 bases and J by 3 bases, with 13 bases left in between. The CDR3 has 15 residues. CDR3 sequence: CASSLMVVGTDTQYF. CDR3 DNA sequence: TGTGCCAGCAGCTTGATGGTAGTCGGGACAGATACGCAGTATTTT.

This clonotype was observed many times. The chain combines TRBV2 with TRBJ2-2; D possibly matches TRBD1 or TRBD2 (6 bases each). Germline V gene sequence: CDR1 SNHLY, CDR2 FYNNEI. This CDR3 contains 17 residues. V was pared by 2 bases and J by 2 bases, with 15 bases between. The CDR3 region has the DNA TGTGCCAGCAGTGAATTCGCTTCCGGGGGCAACACCGGGGAGCTGTTTTTT. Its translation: CASSEFASGGNTGELFF.

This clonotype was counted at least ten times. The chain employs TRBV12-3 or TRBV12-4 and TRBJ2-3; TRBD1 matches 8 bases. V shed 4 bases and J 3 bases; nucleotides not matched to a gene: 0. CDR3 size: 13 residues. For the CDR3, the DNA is TGTGCCAGCAGTTGGACAGGGACAGATACGCAGTATTTT. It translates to CASSWTGTDTQYF.

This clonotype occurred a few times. The CDR3 protein is CASSVGQGEIQPQHF. CDR3 sequence (DNA): TGTGCCAGCTCAGTCGGACAGGGGGAAATTCAGCCCCAGCATTTT. The V gene is TRBV18, the J gene TRBJ1-5, with 10 bases that match TRBD1. The V gene's germline CDR1 is KGHSH and CDR2 LQKENI. V was clipped by 5 bases and J by 6 bases; unmatched bases: 7. This CDR3 is built from 15 residues. Based on the CDR3 plus reference TRBV18 and TRBJ1-5, the full variable domain is NAGVMQNPRHLVRRRGQEARLRCSPMKGHSHVYWYRQLPEEGLKFMVYLQKENIIDESGMPKERFSAEFPKEGPSILRIQQVVRGDSAAYFCASSVGQGEIQPQHFGDGTRLSIL.

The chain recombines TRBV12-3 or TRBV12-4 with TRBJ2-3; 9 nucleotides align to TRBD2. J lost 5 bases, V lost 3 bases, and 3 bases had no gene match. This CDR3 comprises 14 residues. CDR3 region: CASSFKRGEDTQYF. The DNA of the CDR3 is TGTGCCAGCAGTTTTAAGCGGGGGGAAGATACGCAGTATTTT.

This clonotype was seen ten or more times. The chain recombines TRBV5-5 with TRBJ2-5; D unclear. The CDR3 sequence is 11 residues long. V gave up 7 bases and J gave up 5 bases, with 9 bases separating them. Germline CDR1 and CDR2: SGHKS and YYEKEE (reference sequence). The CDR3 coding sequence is TGTGCCAGCCACTTCAGGGAGACCCAGTACTTC. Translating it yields CASHFRETQYF.

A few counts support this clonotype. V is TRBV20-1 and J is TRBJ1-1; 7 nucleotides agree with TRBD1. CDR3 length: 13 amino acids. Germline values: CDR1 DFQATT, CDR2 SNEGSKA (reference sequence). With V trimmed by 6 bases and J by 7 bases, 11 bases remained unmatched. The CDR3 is CSAHQQGMVEAFF. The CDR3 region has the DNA TGCAGTGCCCACCAACAGGGGATGGTTGAAGCTTTCTTT.

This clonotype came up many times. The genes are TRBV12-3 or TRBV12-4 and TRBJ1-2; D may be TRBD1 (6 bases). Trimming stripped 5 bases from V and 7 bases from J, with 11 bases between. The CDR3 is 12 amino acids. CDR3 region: CASSNQGLGYTF. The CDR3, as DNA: TGTGCCAGCAGTAATCAGGGGCTTGGCTACACCTTC.

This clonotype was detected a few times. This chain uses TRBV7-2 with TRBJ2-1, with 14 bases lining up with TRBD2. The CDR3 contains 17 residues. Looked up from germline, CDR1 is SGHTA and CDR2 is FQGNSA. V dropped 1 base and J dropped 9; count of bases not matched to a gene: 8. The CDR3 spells CASSLVVTSGRASEQFF. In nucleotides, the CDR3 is TGTGCCAGCAGCTTAGTTGTGACTAGCGGGAGGGCCTCTGAGCAGTTCTTC. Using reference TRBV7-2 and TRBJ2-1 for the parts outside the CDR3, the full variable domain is GAGVSQSPSNKVTEKGKDVELRCDPISGHTALYWYRQSLGQGLEFLIYFQGNSAPDKSGLPSDRFSAERTGGSVSTLTIQRTQQEDSAVYLCASSLVVTSGRASEQFFGPGTRLTVL.

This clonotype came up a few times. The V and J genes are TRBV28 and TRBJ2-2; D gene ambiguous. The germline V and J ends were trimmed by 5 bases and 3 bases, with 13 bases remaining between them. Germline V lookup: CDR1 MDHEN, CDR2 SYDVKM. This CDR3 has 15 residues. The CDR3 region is CASSPTSAHTGELFF. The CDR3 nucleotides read TGTGCCAGCAGTCCCACGAGCGCTCACACCGGGGAGCTGTTTTTT.

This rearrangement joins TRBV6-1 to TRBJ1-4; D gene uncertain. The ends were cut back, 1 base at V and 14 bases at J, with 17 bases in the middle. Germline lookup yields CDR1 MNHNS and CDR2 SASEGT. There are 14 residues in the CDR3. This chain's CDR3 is CASSEGPASPTLFF. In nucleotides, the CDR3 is TGTGCCAGCAGTGAAGGGCCCGCGAGCCCAACCCTGTTTTTT.

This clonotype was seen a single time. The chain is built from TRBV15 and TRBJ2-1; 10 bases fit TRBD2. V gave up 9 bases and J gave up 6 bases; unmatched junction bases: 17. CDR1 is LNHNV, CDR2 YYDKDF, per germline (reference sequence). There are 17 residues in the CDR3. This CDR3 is CATSTPRLSGRANEQFF. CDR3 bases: TGTGCCACTTCCACCCCCCGACTAAGCGGGAGGGCCAATGAGCAGTTCTTC.

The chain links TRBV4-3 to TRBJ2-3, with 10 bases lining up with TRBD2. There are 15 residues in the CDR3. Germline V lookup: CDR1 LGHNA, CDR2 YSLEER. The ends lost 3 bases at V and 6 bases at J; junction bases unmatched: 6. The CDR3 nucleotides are TGCGCCAGCAGCCATCCGGGACTAGCGAGGGATACGCAGTATTTT. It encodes CASSHPGLARDTQYF.

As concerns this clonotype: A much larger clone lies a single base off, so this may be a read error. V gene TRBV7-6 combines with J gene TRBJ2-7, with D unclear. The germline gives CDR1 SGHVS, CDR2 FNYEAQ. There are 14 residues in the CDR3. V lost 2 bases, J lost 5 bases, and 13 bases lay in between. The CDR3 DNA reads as TGTGCCAGCAGCTTAATCCCAGCGTCCCACGAGCAGTACTTC. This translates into CASSLIPASHEQYF.

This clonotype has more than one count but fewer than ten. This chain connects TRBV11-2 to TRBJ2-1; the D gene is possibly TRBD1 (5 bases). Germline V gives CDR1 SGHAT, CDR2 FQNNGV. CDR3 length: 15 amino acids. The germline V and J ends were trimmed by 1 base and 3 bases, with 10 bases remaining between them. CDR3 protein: CASSLVWGNYNEQFF. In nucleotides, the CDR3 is TGTGCCAGCAGCTTAGTTTGGGGCAACTACAATGAGCAGTTCTTC.

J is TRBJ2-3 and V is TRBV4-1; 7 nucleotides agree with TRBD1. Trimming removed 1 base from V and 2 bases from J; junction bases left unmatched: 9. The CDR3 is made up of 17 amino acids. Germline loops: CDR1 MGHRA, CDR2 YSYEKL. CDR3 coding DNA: TGCGCCAGCAGCCAAGGACAGGGCCTAATCCTCACAGATACGCAGTATTTT. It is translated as CASSQGQGLILTDTQYF.

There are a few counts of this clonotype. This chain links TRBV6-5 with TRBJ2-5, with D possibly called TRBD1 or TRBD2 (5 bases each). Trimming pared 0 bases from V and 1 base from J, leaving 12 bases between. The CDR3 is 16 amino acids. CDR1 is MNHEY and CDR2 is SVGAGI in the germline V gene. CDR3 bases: TGTGCCAGCAGTTACTCAGCCTTTGGGGGCCAAGAGACCCAGTACTTC. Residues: CASSYSAFGGQETQYF.

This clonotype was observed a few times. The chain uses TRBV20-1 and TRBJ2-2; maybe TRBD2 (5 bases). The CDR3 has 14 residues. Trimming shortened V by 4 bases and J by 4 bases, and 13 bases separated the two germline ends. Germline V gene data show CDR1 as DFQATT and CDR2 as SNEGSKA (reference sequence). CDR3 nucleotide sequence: TGCAGTGCTAAGGGAGAGTCGGGCACCGGGGAGCTGTTTTTT. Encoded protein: CSAKGESGTGELFF.

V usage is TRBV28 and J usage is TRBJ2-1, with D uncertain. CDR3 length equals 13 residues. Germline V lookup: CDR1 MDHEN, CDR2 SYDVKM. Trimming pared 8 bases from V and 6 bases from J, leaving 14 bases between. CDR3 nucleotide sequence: TGTGCCAGCCGGTCGTCCTCTTCCAATGAGCAGTTCTTC. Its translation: CASRSSSSNEQFF.

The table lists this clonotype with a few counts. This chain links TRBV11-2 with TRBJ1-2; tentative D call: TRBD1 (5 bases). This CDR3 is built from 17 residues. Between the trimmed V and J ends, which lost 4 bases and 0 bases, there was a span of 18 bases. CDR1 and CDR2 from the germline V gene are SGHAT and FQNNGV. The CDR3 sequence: CASSSLQEGASNYGYTF. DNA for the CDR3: TGTGCCAGCAGCTCACTTCAAGAAGGGGCATCTAACTATGGCTACACCTTC.